This T cell receptor beta chain came from a study of blood T cells in healthy people across ages. Study details: About one barcoded beta molecule per two T cells came from capture by template switching. Points from the study as a whole: Because donor CMV status was unknown, expanded clonotype changes were possibly confounded.

This CDR3 is 13 amino acids long. The V end lost 3 bases, the J end lost 1 base, and 10 bases lay between the germline ends. The V gene's germline CDR1 is SQVTM and CDR2 ANQGSEA. Healthy individuals of Caucasian origin from Russia, aged about 6 to 100, served as donors. Sample-barcoded 5' priming and a J-beta primer mix drove a second PCR of 7 to 11 cycles. Each CDR3 protein gets one entry after TCRdb re-called the 5' RACE reads with MiXCR. Counted here are around 1,500,000 distinct CDR3 sequences, under 30% occurring once; the ten biggest clones make up 7.7%. This clonotype was counted at least ten times. What it recognizes is unknown.

Sequenced sample: blood. The rearrangement joins TRBV29-1 to TRBJ2-7; D is perhaps TRBD1 (6 bases). This TCR derives from a woman aged 30 to 39 in good health. CDR3 residues: CSVESQGSYEQYF. The CDR3 DNA sequence: TGCAGCGTTGAGAGTCAGGGGTCCTACGAGCAGTACTTC.